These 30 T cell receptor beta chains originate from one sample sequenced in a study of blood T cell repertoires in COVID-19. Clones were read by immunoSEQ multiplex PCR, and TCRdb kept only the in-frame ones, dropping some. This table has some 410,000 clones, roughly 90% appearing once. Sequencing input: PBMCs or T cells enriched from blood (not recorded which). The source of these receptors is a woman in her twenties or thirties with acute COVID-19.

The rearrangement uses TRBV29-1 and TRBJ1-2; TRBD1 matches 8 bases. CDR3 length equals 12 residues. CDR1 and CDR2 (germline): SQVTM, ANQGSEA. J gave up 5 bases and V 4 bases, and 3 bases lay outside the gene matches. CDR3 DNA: TGCAGCGTTGCAGGACAGGGATATGGCTACACCTTC. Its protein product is CSVAGQGYGYTF. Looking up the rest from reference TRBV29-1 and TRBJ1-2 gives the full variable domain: SAVISQKPSRDICQRGTSLTIQCQVDSQVTMMFWYRQQPGQSLTLIATANQGSEATYESGFVIDKFPISRPNLTFSTLTVSNMSPEDSSIYLCSVAGQGYGYTFGSGTRLTVV.

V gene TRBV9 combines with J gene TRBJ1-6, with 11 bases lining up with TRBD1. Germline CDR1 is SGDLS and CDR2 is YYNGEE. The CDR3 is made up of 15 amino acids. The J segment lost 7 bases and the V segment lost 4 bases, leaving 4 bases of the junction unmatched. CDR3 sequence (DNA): TGTGCCAGCAGCCCTCGGACAGGGGGCAATTCACCCCTCCACTTT. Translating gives CASSPRTGGNSPLHF.

CDR3 in amino acids: CASSVSSGAGNTIYF. The CDR3 DNA follows: TGTGCCAGCAGCGTAAGTTCCGGGGCTGGAAACACCATATATTTT. The V and J genes are TRBV9 and TRBJ1-3; no reliable D call. Germline V gives CDR1 SGDLS, CDR2 YYNGEE. The V end was cut by 1 base, the J end by 2 bases, with 10 bases between. The CDR3 is 15 residues long. The full variable domain, completed using reference TRBV9 and TRBJ1-3, is DSGVTQTPKHLITATGQRVTLRCSPRSGDLSVYWYQQSLDQGLQFLIQYYNGEERAKGNILERFSAQQFPDLHSELNLSSLELGDSALYFCASSVSSGAGNTIYFGEGSWLTVV.

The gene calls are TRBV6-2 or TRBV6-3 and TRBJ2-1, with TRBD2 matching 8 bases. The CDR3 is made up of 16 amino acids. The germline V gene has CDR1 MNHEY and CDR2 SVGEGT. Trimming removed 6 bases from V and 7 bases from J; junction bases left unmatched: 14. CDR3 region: CASSSLPSAGVNEQFF. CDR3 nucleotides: TGTGCCAGCAGCTCACTTCCCTCAGCGGGAGTTAATGAGCAGTTCTTC.

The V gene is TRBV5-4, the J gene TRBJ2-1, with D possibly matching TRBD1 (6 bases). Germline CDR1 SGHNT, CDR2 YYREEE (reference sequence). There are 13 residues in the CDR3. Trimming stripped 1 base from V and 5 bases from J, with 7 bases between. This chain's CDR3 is CASSLSGDNEQFF. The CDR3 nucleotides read TGTGCCAGCAGCTTGTCAGGGGACAATGAGCAGTTCTTC.

This CDR3 is CASRGGGSTTQYF. CDR3 nucleotides: TGTGCCAGCAGGGGCGGGGGGTCCACTACGCAGTATTTT. The chain employs TRBV2 and TRBJ2-3; TRBD2 aligns across 8 bases. Looked up from germline, CDR1 is SNHLY and CDR2 is FYNNEI. The CDR3 is 13 residues long. Germline trimming cut 6 bases from V and 8 bases from J; bases unmatched to any gene: 7.

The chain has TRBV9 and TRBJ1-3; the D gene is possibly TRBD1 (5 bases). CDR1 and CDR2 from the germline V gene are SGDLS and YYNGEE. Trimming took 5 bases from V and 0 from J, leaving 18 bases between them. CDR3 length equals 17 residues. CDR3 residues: CASSQTGRGFSGNTIYF. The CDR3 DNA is TGTGCCAGCAGTCAAACAGGTCGGGGGTTCTCTGGAAACACCATATATTTT.

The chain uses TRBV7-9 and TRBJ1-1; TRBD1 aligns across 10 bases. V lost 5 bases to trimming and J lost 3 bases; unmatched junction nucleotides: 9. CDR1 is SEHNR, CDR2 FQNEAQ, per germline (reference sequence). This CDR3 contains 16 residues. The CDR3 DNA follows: TGTGCCAGCAGCGTCCTGGACAGGGGGTACTACACTGAAGCTTTCTTT. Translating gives CASSVLDRGYYTEAFF.

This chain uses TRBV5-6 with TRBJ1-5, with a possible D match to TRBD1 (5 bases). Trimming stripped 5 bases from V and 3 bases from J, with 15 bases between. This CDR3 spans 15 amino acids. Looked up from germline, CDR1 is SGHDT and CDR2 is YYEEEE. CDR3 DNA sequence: TGTGCCAGCAGTCAGGAGGGGAGGGACAATCAGCCCCAGCATTTT. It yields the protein CASSQEGRDNQPQHF.

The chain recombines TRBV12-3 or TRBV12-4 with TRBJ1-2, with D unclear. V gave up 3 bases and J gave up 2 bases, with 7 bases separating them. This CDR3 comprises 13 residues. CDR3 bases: TGTGCCAGCAGTTTCCAGGAAAACTATGGCTACACCTTC. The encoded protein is CASSFQENYGYTF.

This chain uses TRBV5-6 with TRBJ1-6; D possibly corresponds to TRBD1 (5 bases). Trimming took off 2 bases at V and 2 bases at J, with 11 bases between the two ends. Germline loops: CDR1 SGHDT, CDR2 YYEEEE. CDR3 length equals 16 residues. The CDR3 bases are TGTGCCAGCAGCTTCGATCGGGGGACCTATAATTCACCCCTCCACTTT. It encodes CASSFDRGTYNSPLHF.

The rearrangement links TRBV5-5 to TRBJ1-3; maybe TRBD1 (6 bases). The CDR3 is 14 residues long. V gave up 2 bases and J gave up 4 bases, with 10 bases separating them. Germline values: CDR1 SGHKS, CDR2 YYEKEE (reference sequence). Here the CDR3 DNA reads TGTGCCAGCAGCTTCCCAGGGGCCGGAAACACCATATATTTT. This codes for CASSFPGAGNTIYF.

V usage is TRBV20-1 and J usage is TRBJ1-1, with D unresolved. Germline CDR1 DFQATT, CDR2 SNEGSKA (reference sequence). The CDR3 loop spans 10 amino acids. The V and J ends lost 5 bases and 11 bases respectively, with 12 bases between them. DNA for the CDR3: TGCAGTGCTGTGGTTGTAGTGGCTTTCTTT. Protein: CSAVVVVAFF.

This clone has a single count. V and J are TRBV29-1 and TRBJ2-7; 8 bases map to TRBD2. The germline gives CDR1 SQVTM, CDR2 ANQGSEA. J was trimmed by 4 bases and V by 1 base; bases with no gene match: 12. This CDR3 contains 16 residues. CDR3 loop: CSVEVRQFGGGYEQYF. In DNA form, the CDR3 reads TGCAGCGTTGAAGTACGGCAGTTCGGGGGGGGATACGAGCAGTACTTC.

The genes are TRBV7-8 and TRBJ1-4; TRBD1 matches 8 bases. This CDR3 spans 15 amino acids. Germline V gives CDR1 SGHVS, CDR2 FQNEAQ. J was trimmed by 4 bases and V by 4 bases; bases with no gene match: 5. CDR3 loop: CASSSPGQGNEKLFF. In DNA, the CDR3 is TGTGCCAGCAGCTCCCCCGGACAGGGTAATGAAAAACTGTTTTTT.

The CDR3 sequence: CASSQGRTGELFF. The CDR3, as DNA: TGTGCCAGCAGCCAGGGTAGGACCGGGGAGCTGTTTTTT. The V and J genes are TRBV2 and TRBJ2-2; possibly TRBD1 for D (5 bases). The CDR3 has 13 amino acids. Germline CDR1 and CDR2: SNHLY and FYNNEI. Deletions cut 6 bases from V and 5 bases from J, with 10 bases between.

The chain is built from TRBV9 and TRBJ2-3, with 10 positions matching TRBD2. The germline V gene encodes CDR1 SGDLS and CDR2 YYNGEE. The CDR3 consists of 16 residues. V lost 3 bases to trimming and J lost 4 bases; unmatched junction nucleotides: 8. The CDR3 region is CASSAQLAGLPDTQYF. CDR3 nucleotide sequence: TGTGCCAGCAGCGCCCAACTAGCGGGGCTACCAGATACGCAGTATTTT.

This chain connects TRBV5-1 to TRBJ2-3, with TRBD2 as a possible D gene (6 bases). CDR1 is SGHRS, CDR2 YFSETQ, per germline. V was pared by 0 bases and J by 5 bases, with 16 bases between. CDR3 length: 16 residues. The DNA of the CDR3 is TGCGCCAGCAGCTTGGGGGGCGGGGCGCCCGAAGATACGCAGTATTTT. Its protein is CASSLGGGAPEDTQYF.

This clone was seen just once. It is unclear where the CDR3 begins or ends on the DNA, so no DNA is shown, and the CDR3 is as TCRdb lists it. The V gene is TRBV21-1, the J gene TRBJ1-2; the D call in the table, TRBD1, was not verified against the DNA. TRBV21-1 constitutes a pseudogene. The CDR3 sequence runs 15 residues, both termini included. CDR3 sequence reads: CASSKVGRGAYGYTF.

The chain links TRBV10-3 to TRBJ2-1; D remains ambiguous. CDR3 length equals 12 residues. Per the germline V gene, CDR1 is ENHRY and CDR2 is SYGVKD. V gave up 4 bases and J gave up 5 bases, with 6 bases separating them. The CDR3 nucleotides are TGTGCCATCAGTGCGCAGAACAATGAGCAGTTCTTC. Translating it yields CAISAQNNEQFF.

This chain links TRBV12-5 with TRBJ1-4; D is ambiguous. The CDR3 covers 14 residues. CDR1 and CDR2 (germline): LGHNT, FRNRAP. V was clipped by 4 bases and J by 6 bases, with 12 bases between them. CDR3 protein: CASGSHSPDEKLFF. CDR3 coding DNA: TGTGCTAGTGGTTCCCACTCACCTGATGAAAAACTGTTTTTT. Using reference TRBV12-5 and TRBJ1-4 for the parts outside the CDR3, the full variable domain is DARVTQTPRHKVTEMGQEVTMRCQPILGHNTVFWYRQTMMQGLELLAYFRNRAPLDDSGMPKDRFSAEMPDATLATLKIQPSEPRDSAVYFCASGSHSPDEKLFFGSGTQLSVL.

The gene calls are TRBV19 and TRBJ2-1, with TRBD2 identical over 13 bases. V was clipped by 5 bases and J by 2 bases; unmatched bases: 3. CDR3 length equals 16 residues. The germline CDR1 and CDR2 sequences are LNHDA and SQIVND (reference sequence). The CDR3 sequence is CASSGLAGEAYNEQFF. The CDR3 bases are TGTGCCAGTAGTGGACTAGCGGGGGAAGCCTACAATGAGCAGTTCTTC.

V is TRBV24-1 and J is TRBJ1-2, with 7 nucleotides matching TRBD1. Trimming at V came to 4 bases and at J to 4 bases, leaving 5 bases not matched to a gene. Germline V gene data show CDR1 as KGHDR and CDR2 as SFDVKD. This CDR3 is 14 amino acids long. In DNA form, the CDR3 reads TGTGCCACCAGTGACACAGACAGGGCCTATGGCTACACCTTC. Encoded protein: CATSDTDRAYGYTF.

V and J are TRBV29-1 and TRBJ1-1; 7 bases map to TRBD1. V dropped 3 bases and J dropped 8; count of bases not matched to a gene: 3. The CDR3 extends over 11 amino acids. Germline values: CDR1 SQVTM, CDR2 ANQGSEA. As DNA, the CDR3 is TGCAGCGTTGATTCGGACAGGGAAGCTTTCTTT. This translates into CSVDSDREAFF.

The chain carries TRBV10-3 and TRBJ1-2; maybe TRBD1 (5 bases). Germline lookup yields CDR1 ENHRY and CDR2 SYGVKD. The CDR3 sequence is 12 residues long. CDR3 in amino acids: CVAGSFGYGYTF. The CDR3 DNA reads TGTGTCGCAGGGTCTTTCGGCTATGGCTACACCTTC.

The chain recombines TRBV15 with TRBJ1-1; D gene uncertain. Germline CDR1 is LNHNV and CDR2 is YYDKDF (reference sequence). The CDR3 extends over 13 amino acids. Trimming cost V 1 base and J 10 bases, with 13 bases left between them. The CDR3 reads CATSRVPVEGAFF. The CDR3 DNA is TGTGCCACCAGCAGAGTACCTGTTGAGGGAGCTTTCTTT.

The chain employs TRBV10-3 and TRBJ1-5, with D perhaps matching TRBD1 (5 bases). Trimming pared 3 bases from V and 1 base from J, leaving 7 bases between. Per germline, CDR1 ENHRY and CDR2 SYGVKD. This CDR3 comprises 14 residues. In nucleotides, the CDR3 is TGTGCCATCAGTGATGGGGGGAGCAATCAGCCCCAGCATTTT. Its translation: CAISDGGSNQPQHF.

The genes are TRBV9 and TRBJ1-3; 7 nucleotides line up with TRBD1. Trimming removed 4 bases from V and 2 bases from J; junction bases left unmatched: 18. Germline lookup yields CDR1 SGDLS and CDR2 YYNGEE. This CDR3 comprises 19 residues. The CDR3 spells CASSPQGGRVRGTGNTIYF. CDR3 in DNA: TGTGCCAGCAGCCCCCAGGGGGGTAGGGTCAGGGGAACTGGAAACACCATATATTTT.

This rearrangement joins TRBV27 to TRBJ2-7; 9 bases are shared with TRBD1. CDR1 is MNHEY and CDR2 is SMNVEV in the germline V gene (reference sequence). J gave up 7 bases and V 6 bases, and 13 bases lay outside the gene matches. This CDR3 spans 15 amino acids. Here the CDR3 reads CASRRPGTGIREQYF. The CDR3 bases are TGTGCCAGCAGGCGACCCGGGACAGGGATTCGAGAGCAGTACTTC.

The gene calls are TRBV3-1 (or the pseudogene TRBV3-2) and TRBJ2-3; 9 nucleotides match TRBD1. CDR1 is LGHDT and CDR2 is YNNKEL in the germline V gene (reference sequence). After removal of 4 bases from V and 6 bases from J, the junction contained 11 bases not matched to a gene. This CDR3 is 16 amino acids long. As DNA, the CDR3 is TGTGCCAGCAGCCGACCGGGACAGGGCTCCTTGGATACGCAGTATTTT. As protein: CASSRPGQGSLDTQYF.